This T cell receptor (beta chain) was identified in a study of blood T cell repertoires in COVID-19. The V gene lost 1 base and the J gene lost 6 bases, with 10 bases spanning the gap. This CDR3 has 14 amino acids. Germline V gene sequence: CDR1 SNHLY, CDR2 FYNNEI. Produced via immunoSEQ multiplex PCR; TCRdb's table is partial and in-frame only. The repertoire holds some 150,000 clones, with about 90% as singletons. This receptor was identified in a man in his fifties with acute or convalescent COVID-19. Material: peripheral blood. The rearrangement joins TRBV2 to TRBJ1-5, with D possibly being TRBD1 (5 bases). This chain's CDR3 is CASSEGRVSQPQHF. CDR3 in DNA: TGTGCCAGCAGTGAAGGCAGGGTGAGTCAGCCCCAGCATTTT.